The clone carrying this T cell receptor beta chain was seen a few times. This sample is part of a study of T cell changes during pregnancy in multiple sclerosis. From germline, CDR1 is SGHDT and CDR2 YYEEEE. Trimming took off 4 bases at V and 0 bases at J, with 14 bases between the two ends. CDR3 length: 15 amino acids. The data were produced by immunoSEQ multiplex PCR, yet TCRdb's version contains in-frame clones alone and is incomplete. The profile shows 9,500 to 15,000 clones, approximately 86% of them singletons. The clonotype was recovered from a female donor in good health, enrolled as a control in a pregnancy study. This specimen consisted of CD8+ T cells from peripheral blood mononuclear cells, obtained in the second trimester of pregnancy. The chain employs TRBV5-6 and TRBJ2-7; perhaps TRBD1 as D (6 bases). CDR3 region: CASSPGQFASYEQYF. In DNA form, the CDR3 reads TGTGCCAGCAGCCCCGGACAGTTTGCCTCCTACGAGCAGTACTTC.